This section outlines one T cell receptor beta chain sequence together with its context. Its target is not known. The source of the sample is a study of long-term antiretroviral therapy in people with HIV. Whole-study findings and limits: Blood, drawn from 2004 to 2017, may reflect older ART regimens.

The germline gives CDR1 KGHSH, CDR2 LQKENI. The V end lost 5 bases, the J end lost 5 bases, and 13 bases lay between the germline ends. The CDR3 has 14 amino acids. At survey level, the immunoSEQ assay was run in its v3.0 version. Data came from immunoSEQ multiplex PCR; TCRdb stores just in-frame clones and leaves some out. Here the sample spans 25,000 to 30,000 clones, roughly 80% being singletons. The receptor was derived from a man aged 40-55 years with HIV. Sequencing was performed on unsorted PBMCs, taken 3 years after starting antiretroviral therapy. The genes are TRBV18 and TRBJ1-5; D is unresolved. Here the CDR3 DNA reads TGTGCCAGCTCATCCTACTTACAGTATCAGCCCCAGCATTTT. Translation gives CASSSYLQYQPQHF.